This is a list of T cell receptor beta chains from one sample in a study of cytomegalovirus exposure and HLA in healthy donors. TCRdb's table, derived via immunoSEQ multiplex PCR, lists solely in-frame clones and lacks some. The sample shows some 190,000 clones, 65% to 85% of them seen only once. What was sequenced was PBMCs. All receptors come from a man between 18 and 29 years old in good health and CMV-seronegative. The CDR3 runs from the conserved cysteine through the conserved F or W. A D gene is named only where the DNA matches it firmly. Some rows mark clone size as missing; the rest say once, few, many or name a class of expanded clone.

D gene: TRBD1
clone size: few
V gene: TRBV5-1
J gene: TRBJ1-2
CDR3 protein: CASSLDRTGVDGYTF
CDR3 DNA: TGCGCCAGCAGCTTGGACCGGACAGGGGTTGATGGCTACACCTTC

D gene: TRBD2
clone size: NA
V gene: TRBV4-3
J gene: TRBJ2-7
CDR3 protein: CASSPGTSGVKPSYEQYF
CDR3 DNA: TGCGCCAGCAGCCCCGGGACTAGCGGGGTCAAACCTTCCTACGAGCAGTACTTC

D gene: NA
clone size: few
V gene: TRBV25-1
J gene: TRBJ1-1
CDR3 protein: CASSEQAGHPNTEAFF
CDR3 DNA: TGTGCCAGCAGTGAACAGGCCGGACACCCGAACACTGAAGCTTTCTTT

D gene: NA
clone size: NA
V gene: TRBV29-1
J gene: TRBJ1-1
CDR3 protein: CSVERGGNTEAFF
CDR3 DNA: TGCAGCGTTGAAAGAGGCGGGAACACTGAAGCTTTCTTT

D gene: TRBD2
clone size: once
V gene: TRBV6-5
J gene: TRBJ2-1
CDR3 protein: CASLRTRGHNEQFF
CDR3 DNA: TGTGCCAGCCTCAGGACTAGAGGCCACAATGAGCAGTTCTTC

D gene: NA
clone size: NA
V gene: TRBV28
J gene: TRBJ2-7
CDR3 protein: CASSLAHYEQYF
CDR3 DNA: TGTGCCAGCAGCCTGGCCCATTACGAGCAGTACTTC

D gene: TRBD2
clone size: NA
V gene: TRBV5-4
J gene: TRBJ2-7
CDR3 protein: CASGVAGSYEQYF
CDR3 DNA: TGTGCCAGCGGGGTAGCGGGATCCTACGAGCAGTACTTC

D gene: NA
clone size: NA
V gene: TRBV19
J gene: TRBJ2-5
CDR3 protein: CASSHRGSIETQYF
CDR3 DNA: TGTGCCAGTAGCCATCGGGGGTCCATAGAGACCCAGTACTTC

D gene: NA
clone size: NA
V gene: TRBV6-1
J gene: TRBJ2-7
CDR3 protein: CATRGSVGVYEQYF
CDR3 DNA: TGTGCCACTCGCGGATCCGTGGGAGTCTACGAGCAGTACTTC

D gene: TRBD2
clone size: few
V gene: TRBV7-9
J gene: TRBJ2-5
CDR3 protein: CASSRGLAGAEETQYF
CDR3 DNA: TGTGCCAGCAGCCGGGGACTAGCGGGGGCGGAAGAGACCCAGTACTTC

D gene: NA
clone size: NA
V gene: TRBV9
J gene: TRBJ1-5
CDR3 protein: CASSVGAGKQPQHF
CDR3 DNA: TGTGCCAGCAGCGTAGGGGCGGGGAAACAGCCCCAGCATTTT

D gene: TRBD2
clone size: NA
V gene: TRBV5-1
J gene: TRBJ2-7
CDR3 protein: CASSLWREDQGPYEQYF
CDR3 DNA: TGCGCCAGCAGCTTGTGGCGGGAGGACCAAGGGCCCTACGAGCAGTACTTC

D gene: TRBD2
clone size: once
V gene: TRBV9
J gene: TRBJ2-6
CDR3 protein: CASSVEASGGAGANVLTF
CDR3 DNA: TGTGCCAGCAGCGTAGAAGCCTCGGGGGGGGCTGGGGCCAACGTCCTGACTTTC

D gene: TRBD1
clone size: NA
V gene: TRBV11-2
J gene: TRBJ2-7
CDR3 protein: CASSLITGGDYEQYF
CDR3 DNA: TGTGCCAGCAGCTTGATCACAGGGGGAGATTACGAGCAGTACTTC

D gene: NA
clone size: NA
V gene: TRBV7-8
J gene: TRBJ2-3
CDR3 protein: CASSLAGAADTQYF
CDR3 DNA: TGTGCCAGCAGCTTAGCGGGAGCGGCAGATACGCAGTATTTT

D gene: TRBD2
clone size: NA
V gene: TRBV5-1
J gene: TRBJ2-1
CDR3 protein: CASSSTSGSPEQFF
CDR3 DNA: TGCGCCAGCAGCTCGACTAGCGGGAGCCCTGAGCAGTTCTTC

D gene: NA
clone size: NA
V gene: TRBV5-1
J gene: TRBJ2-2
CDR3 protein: CASSFTSGATGELFF
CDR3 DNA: TGCGCCAGCAGCTTTACATCAGGGGCCACCGGGGAGCTGTTTTTT

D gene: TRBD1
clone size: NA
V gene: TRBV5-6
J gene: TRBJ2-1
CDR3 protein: CASSFETGPYNEQFF
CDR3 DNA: TGTGCCAGCAGCTTCGAGACAGGGCCTTACAATGAGCAGTTCTTC

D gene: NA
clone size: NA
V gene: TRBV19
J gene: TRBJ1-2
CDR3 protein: CASSIQGLYGYTF
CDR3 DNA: TGTGCCAGTAGTATTCAGGGCCTCTATGGCTACACCTTC

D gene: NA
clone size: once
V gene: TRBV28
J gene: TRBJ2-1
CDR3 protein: CASSCRSSYNEQFF
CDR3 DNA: TGTGCCAGCAGTTGTCGGAGTTCCTACAATGAGCAGTTCTTC

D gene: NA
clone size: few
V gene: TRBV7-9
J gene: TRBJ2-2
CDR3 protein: CASSLVTGPGELFF
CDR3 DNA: TGTGCCAGCAGCTTAGTCACAGGGCCCGGGGAGCTGTTTTTT

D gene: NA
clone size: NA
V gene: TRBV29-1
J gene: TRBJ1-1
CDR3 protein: CSVVGTGGVRKAFF
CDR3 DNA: TGCAGCGTTGTGGGGACGGGGGGGGTTCGTAAGGCTTTCTTT

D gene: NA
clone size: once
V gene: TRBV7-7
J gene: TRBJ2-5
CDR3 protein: CASSLGGLRGGQETQYF
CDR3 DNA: TGTGCTAGCAGCTTAGGGGGGCTCAGGGGTGGCCAAGAGACCCAGTACTTC

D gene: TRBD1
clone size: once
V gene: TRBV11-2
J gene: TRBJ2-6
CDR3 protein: CASSPNRDRAGANVLTF
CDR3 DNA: TGTGCCAGCAGCCCGAACCGGGACAGGGCTGGGGCCAACGTCCTGACTTTC